The clone carrying this TCR beta chain was detected a few times. Via MiXCR, TCRdb re-called the RT-PCR reads, giving one row per CDR3 protein. This sample has 500,000 to 600,000 distinct CDR3 sequences, with about 8% found just once. The data originate from a study of response to subunit inactivated influenza vaccine. Trimming removed 9 bases from V and 1 base from J; junction bases left unmatched: 6. Germline CDR1 and CDR2: SNHLY and FYNNEI. The CDR3 loop spans 14 amino acids. The sequenced sample was PBMCs from blood, obtained around 2 years after vaccination. The chain couples TRBV2 to TRBJ1-5, with 7 positions matching TRBD1. The origin of this receptor is a man aged 50-75 years who received an inactivated influenza vaccine. The CDR3 DNA sequence: TGTGCCAGTAGTATCAGGGGGAGCAATCAGCCCCAGCATTTT. Its translation is CASSIRGSNQPQHF.